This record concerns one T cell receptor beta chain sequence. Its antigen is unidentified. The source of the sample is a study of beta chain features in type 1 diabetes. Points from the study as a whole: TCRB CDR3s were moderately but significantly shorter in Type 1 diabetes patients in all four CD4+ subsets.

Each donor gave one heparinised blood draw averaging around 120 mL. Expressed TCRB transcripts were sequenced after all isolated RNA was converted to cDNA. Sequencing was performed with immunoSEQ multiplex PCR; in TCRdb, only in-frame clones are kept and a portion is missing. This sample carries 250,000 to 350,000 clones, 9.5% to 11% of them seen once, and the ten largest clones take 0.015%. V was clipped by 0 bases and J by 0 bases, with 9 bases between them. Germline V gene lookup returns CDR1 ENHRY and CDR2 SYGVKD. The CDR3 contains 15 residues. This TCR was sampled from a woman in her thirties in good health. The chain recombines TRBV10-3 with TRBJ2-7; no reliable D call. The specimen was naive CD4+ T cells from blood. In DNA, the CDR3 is TGTGCCATCAGTGAGTCTCAGGTCTACTCCTACGAGCAGTACTTC. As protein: CAISESQVYSYEQYF.